One T cell receptor beta chain is described in this entry. The sample is drawn from a study of cytomegalovirus exposure and HLA in healthy donors. Profiled with immunoSEQ multiplex PCR; TCRdb holds only in-frame clones, not every one. The repertoire has tens of thousands of clones, roughly 93% of them found once; the top ten carry more than 1.4%. Germline V CDR1 and CDR2: LGHNA, YNFKEQ. CDR3 length: 14 amino acids. Trimming pared 1 base from V and 10 bases from J, leaving 14 bases between. The source of this sequence is a man younger than 35 in good health and CMV-seronegative. Sequencing was performed on PBMCs. The J gene is TRBJ2-1, the V gene TRBV4-2; tentatively, D is TRBD2 (5 bases). The CDR3 loop is CASSQVMARGEQFF. DNA for the CDR3: TGTGCCAGCAGCCAAGTAATGGCCAGAGGGGAGCAGTTCTTC.